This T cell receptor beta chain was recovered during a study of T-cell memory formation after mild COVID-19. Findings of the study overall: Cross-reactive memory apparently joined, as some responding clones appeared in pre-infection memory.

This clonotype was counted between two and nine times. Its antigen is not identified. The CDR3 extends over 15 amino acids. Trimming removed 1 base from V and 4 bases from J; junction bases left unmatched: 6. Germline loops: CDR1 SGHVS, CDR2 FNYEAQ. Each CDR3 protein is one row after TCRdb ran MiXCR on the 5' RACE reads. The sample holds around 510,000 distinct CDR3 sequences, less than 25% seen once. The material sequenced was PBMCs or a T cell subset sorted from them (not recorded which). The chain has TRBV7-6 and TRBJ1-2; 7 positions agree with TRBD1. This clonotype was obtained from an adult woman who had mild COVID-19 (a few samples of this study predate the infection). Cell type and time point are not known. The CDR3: CASSLEGGESYGYTF. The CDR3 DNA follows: TGTGCCAGCAGCTTAGAAGGGGGCGAAAGCTATGGCTACACCTTC.